These 28 T cell receptor beta chains share one sample of origin, sequenced in a study of tumor-infiltrating lymphocytes in primary liver carcinoma. Co-extracted RNA and DNA came from about 20-30 mg of unsorted bulk tissue. TCR beta cDNA was reverse-transcribed from approximately 0.45 ug of total RNA. The reaction used a constant-region primer and ProtoScript II reverse transcriptase. Construction of TCR beta libraries relied on three successive nested multiplex PCR rounds employing slightly modified ARM-PCR. The opening two PCR rounds, around 9 cycles each, paired TRBV1-TRBV30 forward primers with a C-beta reverse primer. TCRdb reprocessed the multiplex PCR reads via MiXCR and lists one record per CDR3 protein. This sample has approximately 120,000 distinct CDR3 sequences, with under 65% found just once. Sequencing input: liver tumor tissue from sampling region 3. The subset is: tumor region T3, left-lateral pole. The receptors originated from a woman aged 60-75 years with primary liver carcinoma and hepatitis B virus infection.

This clonotype appeared once. Compared with germline, one end of the junction differs, possibly owing to a read error. The rearrangement links TRBV4-1 to TRBJ2-1, with D hard to call. The CDR3 sequence is 13 residues long. Germline V lookup: CDR1 MGHRA, CDR2 YSYEKL. CDR3 loop: CASSLDSYNEQLF. CDR3 in DNA: TGCGCCAGCAGTCTCGACTCCTACAATGAGCAGCTCTTC.

The V gene is TRBV9, the J gene TRBJ2-1; tentatively, D is TRBD2 (5 bases). Deletions cut 0 bases from V and 9 bases from J, with 16 bases between. Germline lookup yields CDR1 SGDLS and CDR2 YYNGEE. The CDR3 is made up of 15 amino acids. The CDR3 reads CASSVGVELAGEQFF. The DNA for the CDR3 is TGTGCCAGCAGCGTAGGAGTGGAGCTAGCCGGTGAGCAGTTCTTC.

About this clonotype itself: One end of the junction is discordant with germline, which a read error may explain. The CDR3 reads CASSAPGGGELYF. The CDR3 DNA reads as TGTGCCAGCAGCGCGCCCGGGGGGGGCGAGCTGTACTTC. The chain links TRBV5-4 to TRBJ2-7; 8 positions agree with TRBD2. The germline CDR1 and CDR2 sequences are SGHNT and YYREEE (reference sequence). This CDR3 has 13 residues.

For this clonotype: Lacking the conserved final phenylalanine or tryptophan, this CDR3 likely reflects a read error. This sequence joins TRBV5-7 and TRBJ2-1, with D uncertain. TRBV5-7 has ORF status, its function being uncertain. Trimming stripped 4 bases from V and 8 bases from J, with 13 bases between. The CDR3 is made up of 13 amino acids. As DNA, the CDR3 is TGTGCCAGCAGCCATCGTGAGGACGATGAGCAGTTCTCC. Amino acids: CASSHREDDEQFS.

The V gene is TRBV6-6, the J gene TRBJ2-1; unclear D gene. The CDR3 contains 16 residues. Deletions cut 6 bases from V and 2 bases from J, with 17 bases between. The germline V gene encodes CDR1 MNHNY and CDR2 SVGAGI (reference sequence). In DNA, the CDR3 is TGTGCCAGCAGCTACAAGCCCCTGCCCCCCTACAATGAGCAGTTCTTC. Translating gives CASSYKPLPPYNEQFF.

Remarks on this clonotype: A junction end diverges from the germline sequence, so it may reflect a read error. The chain recombines TRBV11-2 with TRBJ2-1; D is unresolved. The germline gives CDR1 SGHAT, CDR2 FQNNGV. This CDR3 is 15 amino acids long. The CDR3 coding sequence is TGTACCAGCAGCTTAGGGTTCCGGACCCACAATGAGCAGTTCTTC. Encoded protein: CTSSLGFRTHNEQFF.

Points on this clonotype: Possible read error: a much larger clone is one base away. The V and J genes are TRBV6-6 and TRBJ1-1; D remains ambiguous. The V gene lost 6 bases and the J gene lost 6 bases, with 17 bases spanning the gap. CDR1 MNHNY and CDR2 SVGAGI come from the germline V gene (reference sequence). The CDR3 is 14 residues long. The CDR3 loop is CASSPHLHGAEAFF. The CDR3 DNA is TGTGCCAGCAGCCCACATCTACATGGAGCTGAAGCTTTCTTT.

This clonotype was seen only a few times. This clone may be a read error of a much larger clone one base away. V usage is TRBV6-2 or TRBV6-3 and J usage is TRBJ2-7; 12 bases agree with TRBD2. This CDR3 is 20 amino acids long. The germline V gene encodes CDR1 MNHEY and CDR2 SVGEGT. The CDR3 DNA follows: TGTGCCAGCAGTTACCTTGGACAGGGTTTGACTAGCGGGAGAATGGCCGAGCAGCACTTC. Its protein is CASSYLGQGLTSGRMAEQHF.

Details on this clonotype: This may come from a read error, since a much larger clone is one base off. The CDR3 bases are TGTGCCAGCAGTGATTTAAAGAGGCTTCAGCTGGTCAATGAGCAGTTCTTC. Its translation: CASSDLKRLQLVNEQFF. This chain connects TRBV2 to TRBJ2-1; D is unclear. The CDR3 spans 17 residues. V dropped 3 bases and J dropped 6 bases, with 21 bases sitting between them. Germline V lookup: CDR1 SNHLY, CDR2 FYNNEI.

This clonotype showed up many times. This rearrangement joins TRBV29-1 to TRBJ2-7, with 7 bases fitting TRBD2. Germline V gives CDR1 SQVTM, CDR2 ANQGSEA. V gave up 4 bases and J gave up 2 bases; unmatched junction bases: 8. The CDR3 runs to 14 residues. Written as DNA, the CDR3 is TGCAGCGTTGTGAGGACTAGGGATACCTACGAGCAGTACTTC. Protein product: CSVVRTRDTYEQYF.

About this clonotype: Mismatch with germline at one junction end may stem from a read error. The chain has TRBV11-2 and TRBJ1-1, with 7 bases aligning to TRBD1. The CDR3 runs to 15 residues. In germline, CDR1 is SGHAT, CDR2 FQNNGV. This CDR3 is CASTLPVLQGTEAFF. The CDR3 DNA follows: TGTGCCAGCACCTTACCGGTCTTACAGGGGACTGAAGCTTTCTTT.

About this clonotype: The junction shows a germline mismatch at one end, possibly a read error. V usage is TRBV7-9 and J usage is TRBJ1-1; tentatively, D is TRBD1 (6 bases). Per germline, CDR1 SEHNR and CDR2 FQNEAQ (reference sequence). The CDR3 is made up of 13 amino acids. CDR3 nucleotides: TGTGGCAGCAGCTTAAAACAGGGAGGCGAAGCTTTCTTT. It is translated as CGSSLKQGGEAFF. Looking up the rest from reference TRBV7-9 and TRBJ1-1 gives the full variable domain: DTGVSQNPRHKITKRGQNVTFRCDPISEHNRLYWYRQTLGQGPEFLTYFQNEAQLEKSRLLSDRFSAERPKGSFSTLEIQRTEQGDSAMYLCGSSLKQGGEAFFGQGTRLTVV.

Turning to this clonotype: A junction boundary mismatches the germline segment, possibly from a read error. The chain couples TRBV6-6 to TRBJ1-5, with TRBD1 matching 7 bases. This CDR3 has 16 amino acids. Germline CDR1 reads MNHNY; CDR2 reads SVGAGI (reference sequence). Here the CDR3 DNA reads TGTGCATGCAGGGGCACCAAACAGGGGCTGAATCAGCCCCGGCATTTT. It translates to CACRGTKQGLNQPRHF.

In this sample, this clonotype turned up many times. The chain has TRBV12-3 or TRBV12-4 and TRBJ2-7; a possible D gene is TRBD2 (5 bases). The CDR3 has 12 amino acids. Trimming took off 5 bases at V and 12 bases at J, with 17 bases between the two ends. The CDR3: CASSRSGVQLYF. CDR3 sequence (DNA): TGTGCCAGCAGTCGATCCGGGGTCCAGCTGTACTTC.

A note on this clonotype: One end of the junction is discordant with germline, which a read error may explain. The CDR3 DNA reads TGCAGCGTTGGGGGGCGACAAAAGGGCTATGGCAACACCTTC. It encodes CSVGGRQKGYGNTF. V is TRBV29-1 and J is TRBJ1-2; possible D gene TRBD1, 6 bases. Germline V gene sequence: CDR1 SQVTM, CDR2 ANQGSEA. The CDR3 is 14 amino acids.

This clonotype was observed many times. The chain carries TRBV11-2 and TRBJ2-2; D possibly corresponds to TRBD1 (7 bases). Deletions cut 5 bases from V and 2 bases from J, with 12 bases between. The V gene's germline CDR1 is SGHAT and CDR2 FQNNGV. This CDR3 spans 15 amino acids. The CDR3 region is CASSRGTANTGELFF. The CDR3 coding sequence is TGTGCCAGCAGCCGCGGGACAGCCAACACCGGGGAGCTGTTTTTT.

The chain employs TRBV29-1 and TRBJ1-2, with a weak D call TRBD1 (5 bases). The CDR3 totals 12 residues. The germline V gene has CDR1 SQVTM and CDR2 ANQGSEA. Deletions cut 6 bases from V and 9 bases from J, with 17 bases between. CDR3 sequence: CSVSDGAYSYTF. The DNA of the CDR3 is TGCAGCGTGTCGGACGGGGCGTATAGCTACACCTTC.

There are a few counts of this clonotype. One junction end does not reproduce the germline sequence, and a read error may be involved. The chain uses TRBV5-4 and TRBJ2-7; D is perhaps TRBD1 or TRBD2 (5 bases each). The CDR3 sequence is 15 residues long. CDR1 is SGHNT and CDR2 is YYREEE in the germline V gene (reference sequence). CDR3 sequence: CASSHAQGATYKQYF. In DNA form, the CDR3 reads TGTGCCAGCAGCCACGCGCAGGGAGCCACCTACAAGCAGTACTTC.

A word on this clonotype: Without the conserved terminal phenylalanine or tryptophan, this CDR3 likely stems from a read error. The chain employs TRBV11-2 and TRBJ2-1; possible D gene TRBD1, 5 bases. The CDR3 covers 15 residues. The germline gives CDR1 SGHAT, CDR2 FQNNGV. Trimming shortened V by 5 bases and J by 2 bases, and 13 bases separated the two germline ends. The CDR3 DNA is TGTGCCAGCAGCCTAGGCAAGACAGCCTACAATGAGCAGTTCTCC. Protein product: CASSLGKTAYNEQFS.

This clonotype occurred many times. The chain combines TRBV6-5 with TRBJ1-2; D is uncertain. This CDR3 contains 14 residues. Trimming pared 6 bases from V and 5 bases from J, leaving 16 bases between. Germline values: CDR1 MNHEY, CDR2 SVGAGI. This CDR3 is CASRANGQLYGYTF. The CDR3 region has the DNA TGTGCCAGCAGGGCCAACGGGCAGTTATATGGCTACACCTTC.

As to this clonotype: The germline gene is not matched at one end of the junction; a read error may be the cause. The chain employs TRBV14 and TRBJ2-5; D tentatively fits TRBD1 or TRBD2 (5 bases each). Germline V gives CDR1 SGHDN, CDR2 FVKESK. The CDR3 consists of 15 residues. The CDR3 spells CASSQGRAGRETQYF. The CDR3 DNA reads as TGTGCAAGCAGCCAAGGGCGGGCAGGGCGAGAGACCCAGTACTTC.

Notes on this clonotype: One junction end disagrees with the germline gene, perhaps due to a read error. The chain carries TRBV11-2 and TRBJ1-1; D is possibly TRBD1 (5 bases). CDR1 and CDR2 from the germline V gene are SGHAT and FQNNGV. This CDR3 region has 12 residues. The CDR3 DNA reads TGTGCCAACAGCTCTAAACAGGCTGAAGCCTTTTTT. It is translated as CANSSKQAEAFF. Based on the CDR3 plus reference TRBV11-2 and TRBJ1-1, the full variable domain is EAGVAQSPRYKIIEKRQSVAFWCNPISGHATLYWYQQILGQGPKLLIQFQNNGVVDDSQLPKDRFSAERLKGVDSTLKIQPAKLEDSAVYLCANSSKQAEAFFGQGTRLTVV.

A remark on this clonotype: A much bigger clone sits one base away, suggesting this may be a read error. V and J are TRBV24-1 and TRBJ2-3, with a possible D match to TRBD2 (6 bases). The CDR3 covers 15 residues. The germline V gene has CDR1 KGHDR and CDR2 SFDVKD. The CDR3 spells CASSDSGLNTDTQYF. The CDR3, as DNA: TGTGCCAGCAGTGATAGCGGACTAAACACAGATACGCAGTATTTT.

Of note for this clonotype: Sequence at one end of the junction differs from germline and may be a read error. This chain links TRBV11-2 with TRBJ2-5; D possibly uses TRBD1 or TRBD2 (6 bases each). The CDR3 spans 13 residues. The germline V gene encodes CDR1 SGHAT and CDR2 FQNNGV. Here the CDR3 reads CASGLDIGGSEYF. DNA of the CDR3: TGTGCCAGCGGCTTAGATATCGGGGGCAGCGAATACTTC.

Concerning this clonotype itself: This may be a read error, as it is one base from a much larger clone. This rearrangement joins TRBV6-5 to TRBJ1-2; 11 positions agree with TRBD1. Trimming removed 2 bases from V and 3 bases from J; junction bases left unmatched: 5. This CDR3 has 16 residues. CDR1 is MNHEY and CDR2 is SVGAGI in the germline V gene. The CDR3 protein is CASSYLWTGGHYGYTF. The DNA of the CDR3 is TGTGCCAGCAGTTACCTATGGACAGGGGGCCACTATGGCTACACCTTC.

The sample holds many counts of this clonotype. This sequence joins TRBV4-2 and TRBJ1-2, with D maybe TRBD1 (5 bases). The CDR3 extends over 15 amino acids. The germline V and J ends were trimmed by 0 bases and 4 bases, with 12 bases remaining between them. The germline gives CDR1 LGHNA, CDR2 YNFKEQ. CDR3 protein: CASSQDRGASYGYTF. The CDR3 DNA sequence: TGTGCCAGCAGCCAAGATAGAGGGGCTTCCTATGGCTACACCTTC.

Only a few counts were recorded for this clonotype. The J gene is TRBJ2-5, the V gene TRBV2; 8 nucleotides line up with TRBD1. The CDR3 runs 12 residues. Trimming took 4 bases from V and 5 from J; bases not matched to a gene: 0. In germline, CDR1 is SNHLY, CDR2 FYNNEI. CDR3 region: CASSGTGETQYF. CDR3 nucleotide sequence: TGTGCCAGCAGTGGGACAGGGGAGACCCAGTACTTC.

Of note for this clonotype: At one of its ends the junction is not consistent with the germline gene, which may arise from a read error. The V gene is TRBV5-4, the J gene TRBJ2-7; TRBD1 or TRBD2 may be the D gene (7 bases each). The V gene's germline CDR1 is SGHNT and CDR2 YYREEE (reference sequence). The CDR3 covers 14 residues. Here the CDR3 reads CASRAGDSTCEQYF. For the CDR3, the DNA is TGTGCGAGCAGGGCGGGGGACAGTACCTGCGAGCAGTACTTC.